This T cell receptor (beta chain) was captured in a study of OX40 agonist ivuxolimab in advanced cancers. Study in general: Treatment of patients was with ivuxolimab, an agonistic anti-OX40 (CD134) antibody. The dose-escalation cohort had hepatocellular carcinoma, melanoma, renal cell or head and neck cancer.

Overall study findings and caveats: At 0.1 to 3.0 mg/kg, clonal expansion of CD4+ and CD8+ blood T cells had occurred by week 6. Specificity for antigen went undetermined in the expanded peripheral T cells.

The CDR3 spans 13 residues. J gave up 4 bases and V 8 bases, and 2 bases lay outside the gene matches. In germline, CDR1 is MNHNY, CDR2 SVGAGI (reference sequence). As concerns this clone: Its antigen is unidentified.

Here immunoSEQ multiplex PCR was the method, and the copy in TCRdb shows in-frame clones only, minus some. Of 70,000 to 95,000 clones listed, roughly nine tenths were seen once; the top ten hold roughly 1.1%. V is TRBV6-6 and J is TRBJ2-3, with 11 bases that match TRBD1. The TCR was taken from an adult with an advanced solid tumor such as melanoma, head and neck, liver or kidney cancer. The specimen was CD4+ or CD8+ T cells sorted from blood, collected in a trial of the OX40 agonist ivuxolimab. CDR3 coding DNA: TGTGCCAGCCGGACAGGGGGCGCAGATACGCAGTATTTT. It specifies CASRTGGADTQYF.